This T cell receptor beta chain is from a study of tumor and adjacent non-tumor tissue in lung cancer. Across the whole study: The cohort had about a dozen adenocarcinoma, a couple of squamous cell and 1 small cell patients. Samples averaged roughly 4.4 million productive TCRbeta reads each. Stage I to III disease affected some 11 men and about 5 women aged about 31 to 76. Findings of the study overall: TCR diversity was significantly greater in tumor than normal lung tissue.

CDR3 length equals 12 residues. Germline V CDR1 and CDR2: SQVTM, ANQGSEA. Three rounds of nested PCR, following a modified ARM-PCR protocol, produced the TCRbeta library. TCRdb re-called the multiplex PCR reads with MiXCR, one entry per CDR3 protein. The repertoire includes 90,000 to 100,000 distinct CDR3 sequences, roughly 78% of them detected once, and under 40% sits in the top ten. No cell sorting was done before RNA was extracted from the tissue. Distant lung tissue was collected more than 3 cm away from the tumor edge. As concerns this clonotype: Its antigen is still unknown. A junction boundary mismatches the germline segment, possibly from a read error.

This sequence originates from a man in his sixties with small cell lung cancer. Sample: distant non-tumor lung tissue. The genes are TRBV29-1 and TRBJ2-7; TRBD1 is a possible D gene (6 bases). CDR3 DNA sequence: TGTAGCGCCCGGGACATCTCCTACGGGCAGTACTTC. Protein sequence: CSARDISYGQYF.